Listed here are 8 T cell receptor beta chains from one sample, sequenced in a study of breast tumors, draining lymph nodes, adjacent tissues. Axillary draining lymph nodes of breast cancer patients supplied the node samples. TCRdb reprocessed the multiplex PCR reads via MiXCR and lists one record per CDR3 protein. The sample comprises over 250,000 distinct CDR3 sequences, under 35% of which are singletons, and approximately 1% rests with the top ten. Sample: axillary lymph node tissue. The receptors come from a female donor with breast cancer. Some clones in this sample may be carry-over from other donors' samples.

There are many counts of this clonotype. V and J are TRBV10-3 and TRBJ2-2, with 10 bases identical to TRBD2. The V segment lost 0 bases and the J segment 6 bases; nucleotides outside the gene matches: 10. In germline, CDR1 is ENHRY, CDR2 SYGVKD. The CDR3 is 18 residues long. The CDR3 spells CAISESPSGGPRAGELFF. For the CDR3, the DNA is TGTGCCATCAGTGAGTCTCCTAGCGGGGGTCCTAGGGCCGGGGAGCTGTTTTTT.

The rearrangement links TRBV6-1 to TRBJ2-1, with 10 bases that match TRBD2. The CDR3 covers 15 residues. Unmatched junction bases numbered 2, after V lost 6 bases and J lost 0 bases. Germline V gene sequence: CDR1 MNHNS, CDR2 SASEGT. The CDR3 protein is CASRRLAGSYNEQFF. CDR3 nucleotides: TGTGCCAGCAGGCGACTAGCGGGCTCCTACAATGAGCAGTTCTTC.

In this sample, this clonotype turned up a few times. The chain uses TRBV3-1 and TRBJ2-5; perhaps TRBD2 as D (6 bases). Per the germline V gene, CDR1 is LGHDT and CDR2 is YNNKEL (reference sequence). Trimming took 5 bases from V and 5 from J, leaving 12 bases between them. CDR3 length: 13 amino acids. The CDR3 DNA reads TGTGCCAGCAGCGGCACTAGCTCGGAGACCCAGTACTTC. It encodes CASSGTSSETQYF.

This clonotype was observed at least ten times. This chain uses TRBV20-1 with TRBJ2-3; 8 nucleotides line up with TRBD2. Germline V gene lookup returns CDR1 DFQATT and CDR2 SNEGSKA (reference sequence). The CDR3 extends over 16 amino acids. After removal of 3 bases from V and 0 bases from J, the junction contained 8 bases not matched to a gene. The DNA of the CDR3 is TGCAGTGCTAGGCCGGGAGGGAGGGGAAGCACAGATACGCAGTATTTT. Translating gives CSARPGGRGSTDTQYF.

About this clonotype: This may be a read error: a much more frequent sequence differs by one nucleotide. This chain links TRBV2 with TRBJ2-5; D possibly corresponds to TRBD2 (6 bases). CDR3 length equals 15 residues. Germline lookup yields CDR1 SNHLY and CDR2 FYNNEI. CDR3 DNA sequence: TGTGCCAGCAGCACCCGGAGGGCCGGTGGGGAGACCCAGTGCTTC. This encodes CASSTRRAGGETQCF.

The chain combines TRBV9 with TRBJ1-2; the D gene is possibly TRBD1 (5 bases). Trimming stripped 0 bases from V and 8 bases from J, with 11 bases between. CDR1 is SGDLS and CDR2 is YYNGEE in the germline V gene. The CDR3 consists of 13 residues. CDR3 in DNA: TGTGCCAGCAGCGTAGGGGGCCTAGTCGGCTACACCTTC. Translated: CASSVGGLVGYTF.

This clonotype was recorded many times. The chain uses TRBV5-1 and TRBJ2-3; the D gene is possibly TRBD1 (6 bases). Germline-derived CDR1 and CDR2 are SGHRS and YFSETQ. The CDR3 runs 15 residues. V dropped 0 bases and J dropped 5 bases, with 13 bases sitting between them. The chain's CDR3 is CASSLVRPRGDTQYF. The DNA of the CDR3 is TGCGCCAGCAGCTTGGTTAGGCCCAGGGGAGATACGCAGTATTTT.

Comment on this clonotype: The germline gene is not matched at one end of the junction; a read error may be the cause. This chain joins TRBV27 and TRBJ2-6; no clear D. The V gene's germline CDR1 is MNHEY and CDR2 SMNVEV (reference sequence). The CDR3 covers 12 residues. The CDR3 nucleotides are TGTGCCGGCAGTTCCGGGGCCAACGTCCTGACTTTC. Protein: CAGSSGANVLTF. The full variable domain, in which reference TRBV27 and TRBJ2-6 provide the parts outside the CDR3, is EAQVTQNPRYLITVTGKKLTVTCSQNMNHEYMSWYRQDPGLGLRQIYYSMNVEVTDKGDVPEGYKVSRKEKRNFPLILESPSPNQTSLYFCAGSSGANVLTFGAGSRLTVL.